A selection of T cell receptor beta chains follows, all from one sample in a study of cytomegalovirus exposure and HLA in healthy donors. Clones were read by immunoSEQ multiplex PCR, and TCRdb kept only the in-frame ones, dropping some. This repertoire shows roughly 140,000 clones, about four fifths found once; its top ten account for around 2.5%. The sequenced material came from PBMCs. Every receptor here comes from a woman aged 18-29 years in good health and CMV-seropositive. CDR3s include the opening cysteine and the closing phenylalanine or tryptophan. The order of the fields is clone size, D gene, V gene, J gene, CDR3 DNA, CDR3 protein. A D gene is named only where the DNA matches it firmly. Expanded clones are given a class, and other clones once, few, many or no size at all.

>.|.|TRBV10-3|TRBJ1-1
TGTGCCATCAGTGACCGGGGGGGAGTAATGGGCACTGAAGCTTTCTTT
CAISDRGGVMGTEAFF
>.|.|TRBV4-1|TRBJ1-2
TGCGCCAGCAGCCAAGATAGGGGATTCCAGGGCACTAACTATGGCTACACCTTC
CASSQDRGFQGTNYGYTF
>.|.|TRBV10-3|TRBJ1-1
TGTGCCATCAGTGAGCTCGGGGAGGGGAAAGCTTTCTTT
CAISELGEGKAFF
>.|.|TRBV7-2|TRBJ1-6
TGTGCCAGCAGCTTAGGTTCAGCGGTGGGACCCCTCCACTTT
CASSLGSAVGPLHF
>few|TRBD1|TRBV2|TRBJ2-2
TGTGCCGGCGGAGCTGGACAGGACAACACCGGGGAGCTGTTTTTT
CAGGAGQDNTGELFF
>.|.|TRBV19|TRBJ1-1
TGTGCCAGTAAGGCGGGCACTGAAGCTTTCTTT
CASKAGTEAFF
>.|.|TRBV4-3|TRBJ1-2
TGCGCCAGCAGCCAAGACGGGAGGGCAGCGCATGGCTACACCTTC
CASSQDGRAAHGYTF
>.|.|TRBV7-9|TRBJ1-2
TGTGCCAGCAGCTTATCGGGGGGCCTCTATGGCTACACCTTC
CASSLSGGLYGYTF
>.|.|TRBV6-1|TRBJ2-7
TGTGCCAGCAGTGAAGAAGGGACATACTACGAGCAGTACTTC
CASSEEGTYYEQYF
>.|TRBD1|TRBV11-2|TRBJ2-2
TGTGCCAGCAGCTTAGTTTCAGGAGGACAGGCCGGGGAGCTGTTTTTT
CASSLVSGGQAGELFF
>once|TRBD1|TRBV6-1|TRBJ1-3
TGTGCCAGCAGTGCAAAGACAGGGGGTGACAACACCATATATTTT
CASSAKTGGDNTIYF
>.|.|TRBV7-2|TRBJ2-7
TGTGCCAGCAGCTTAGTGTATCCTTTGACAAGCGAGCAGTACTTC
CASSLVYPLTSEQYF
>.|.|TRBV6-5|TRBJ1-1
TGTGCCAGCAGGCGACAGGACATGAACACTGAAGCTTTCTTT
CASRRQDMNTEAFF
>.|.|TRBV10-3|TRBJ1-2
TGTGCCATCAGTGAGGCAGGGGATGGCTATGGCTACACCTTC
CAISEAGDGYGYTF
>once|TRBD2|TRBV27|TRBJ2-7
TGTGCCAGCAGAAGAGCGGGGGGGCTAAACGAGCAGTACTTC
CASRRAGGLNEQYF
>.|.|TRBV7-2|TRBJ1-4
TGTGCCAGCGGCCTACGGCAGGGTGAAAAACTGTTTTTT
CASGLRQGEKLFF
>.|.|TRBV30|TRBJ2-7
TGTGCCTGGAAGGACTTCTACGAGCAGTACTTC
CAWKDFYEQYF
>.|TRBD1|TRBV2|TRBJ2-3
TGTGCCAGCAGTCCGGACAGGGTTAACACAGATACGCAGTATTTT
CASSPDRVNTDTQYF
>.|TRBD1|TRBV15|TRBJ1-5
TGTGCCACCAGCAGAGATCGGGACAGAATTAATCAGCCCCAGCATTTT
CATSRDRDRINQPQHF
>few|.|TRBV6-1|TRBJ2-3
TGTGCCAGCAGTGAAGCCCCCGGGGTTACTACGCAGTATTTT
CASSEAPGVTTQYF
>few|.|TRBV5-1|TRBJ2-2
TGCGCCAGCAGCTTGGGGGCGGGGCCCTCGAGCACCGGGGAGCTGTTTTTT
CASSLGAGPSSTGELFF
>.|.|TRBV2|TRBJ1-2
TGTGCCAGCAGTGGCCCCCTCCAGGGTAACTATGGCTACACCTTC
CASSGPLQGNYGYTF
>.|.|TRBV4-1|TRBJ2-7
TGCGCCAGCAGCCAAAACCCTAGCTCCTCCTACGAGCAGTACTTC
CASSQNPSSSYEQYF
>few|TRBD1|TRBV28|TRBJ2-7
TGTGCCAGCAGTTCCCTCCCGGGACAGGGGTACTACGAGCAGTACTTC
CASSSLPGQGYYEQYF
>.|.|TRBV7-9|TRBJ2-6
TGTGCCAGCAGCTCAGCGACAGGACCAAGAACCTCTGGGGCCAACGTCCTGACTTTC
CASSSATGPRTSGANVLTF
>.|TRBD2|TRBV5-4|TRBJ2-1
TGTGCCAGCAGGGCGGGGGGCCAAGAGCAGTTCTTC
CASRAGGQEQFF
>.|TRBD2|TRBV4-1|TRBJ2-7
TGCGCCAGCAGCCAGCCGCCCCGGGGGGCCTACGAGCAGTACTTC
CASSQPPRGAYEQYF
>once|TRBD1|TRBV19|TRBJ1-6
TGTGCCAGTAGAGAGAGGGGGCAGGAAAATTCACCCCTCCACTTT
CASRERGQENSPLHF
>.|TRBD1|TRBV2|TRBJ2-7
TGTGCCAGCAGTACAGGGGACGAGCAGTACTTC
CASSTGDEQYF
>few|TRBD2|TRBV5-1|TRBJ2-7
TGCGCCAGCAGCCTAGGCTGGCGGGGGGGAACTCCCTACGAGCAGTACTTC
CASSLGWRGGTPYEQYF
>.|TRBD1|TRBV6-5|TRBJ2-7
TGTGCCAGCACCTCCCAAAGGACAGGGTTTTACGAGCAGTACTTC
CASTSQRTGFYEQYF
>.|TRBD1|TRBV19|TRBJ1-2
TGTGCCAGTAGTATTAATTTGCAGGGGGCGCGGTCTCTCTATGGCTACACCTTC
CASSINLQGARSLYGYTF
>once|TRBD1|TRBV2|TRBJ2-1
TGTGCCAGCAGGGATAGGACAGGGGTTGGCTATGAGCAGTTCTTC
CASRDRTGVGYEQFF
>.|TRBD1|TRBV2|TRBJ1-1
TGTGCCAGCAGTGAGGGACAGGGGATGAACACTGAAGCTTTCTTT
CASSEGQGMNTEAFF
>.|TRBD1|TRBV19|TRBJ1-4
TGTGCCAGTAGTACCCTACAGGGGGCCGGGACTAATGAAAAACTGTTTTTT
CASSTLQGAGTNEKLFF
>.|TRBD1|TRBV9|TRBJ2-7
TGTGCCAGCAGCATCGACAGGGATCCACCACCCTACGAGCAGTACTTC
CASSIDRDPPPYEQYF
>.|TRBD1|TRBV5-4|TRBJ2-4
TGTGCCAGCAGCTTGTCGAGGCGACAGGGGGCCGTTGGAAACATTCAGTACTTC
CASSLSRRQGAVGNIQYF
>.|.|TRBV10-1|TRBJ2-7
TGCGCCAGCAGTGAAGTCAGGGCCCCCTACGAGCAGTACTTC
CASSEVRAPYEQYF
>.|TRBD1|TRBV6-1|TRBJ1-4
TGTGCCAGCAGTGCCACCCTCGGGGACAGCTCAACAACTAATGAAAAACTGTTTTTT
CASSATLGDSSTTNEKLFF
>once|TRBD1|TRBV19|TRBJ2-5
TGTGCCAGTAGTCCCCCGACAGGGGATTTTTTTGGCGAGACCCAGTACTTC
CASSPPTGDFFGETQYF
>.|.|TRBV9|TRBJ2-5
TGTGCCAGCAGCGTAAGTCCCCGAGGGATGCAGACCCAGTACTTC
CASSVSPRGMQTQYF
>few|.|TRBV7-9|TRBJ1-1
TGTGCCAGCAGCTTAATCGACTCCGGAGGTAGCACTGAAGCTTTCTTT
CASSLIDSGGSTEAFF
>few|TRBD2|TRBV7-8|TRBJ2-1
TGTGCCAGCGGCCTGGGGAGGGGATTTGCCAATGAGCAGTTCTTC
CASGLGRGFANEQFF
>.|.|TRBV20-1|TRBJ2-7
TGCAGTGCCCACCTAGCCCGGGAGCAGTACTTC
CSAHLAREQYF
>.|.|TRBV11-2|TRBJ1-3
TGTGCCAGCGGCCGAGGAGTTCGGTCTGGAAACACCATATATTTT
CASGRGVRSGNTIYF
>.|.|TRBV28|TRBJ1-5
TGTGCCAGCAGTTTAATTCCCCCAGGTCGGGGACACAATCAGCCCCAGCATTTT
CASSLIPPGRGHNQPQHF
>.|.|TRBV5-4|TRBJ2-2
TGTGCCAGCAGCTTGGTGGGCAGGGTAGGGCCCGGGGAGCTGTTTTTT
CASSLVGRVGPGELFF
>.|TRBD1|TRBV4-3|TRBJ1-2
TGCGCCAGCAGCCAAGATAAACAGGGGTACTATGGCTACACCTTC
CASSQDKQGYYGYTF
>.|.|TRBV7-9|TRBJ2-7
TGTGCCAGCAGCTCGGCAACAGGGACCGACTCCTACGAGCAGTACTTC
CASSSATGTDSYEQYF
>few|.|TRBV19|TRBJ1-5
TGTGCCAGTACAAAGAAGGGACAACTACAGAATCAGCCCCAGCATTTT
CASTKKGQLQNQPQHF